The source of this TCR beta chain is a study of control samples from healthy donors and cancer patients. Sequenced by immunoSEQ multiplex PCR; TCRdb stores in-frame clones only, minus some. This sample has around 64,000 clones, with approximately 89% found just once. Unmatched junction bases numbered 8, after V lost 5 bases and J lost 14 bases. The CDR3 runs to 14 residues. In germline, CDR1 is SGHVS, CDR2 FQNEAQ. The chain links TRBV7-8 to TRBJ2-5; 16 bases are shared with TRBD2. Specimen: PBMCs. The origin of this receptor is a man in his fifties or sixties with colorectal cancer. CDR3 nucleotide sequence: TGTGCCAGCAGCCCCGGGACTAGCGGGGGGGCCCGATACTTC. This sequence encodes CASSPGTSGGARYF.